A selection of T cell receptor beta chains follows, all from one sample in a study of identical twins. MiXCR was run by TCRdb on the 5' RACE reads, yielding one entry per CDR3 protein. The data hold approximately 350,000 distinct CDR3 sequences, with about 12% observed a single time. These data were also filed under a second study, of yellow fever vaccine responses in identical twins.

Sample: CD8+ T cells sorted from blood. The receptor set was obtained from a woman in her late teens or twenties in good health. The CDR3 runs from the conserved cysteine through the conserved F or W. A D gene is named only where the DNA matches it firmly. Clone size appears in some rows only: once, few, many, or a class for an expanded clone.

clone_size	v_call	j_call	d_call	cdr3_aa	cdr3_nt
many	TRBV7-9	TRBJ2-2	TRBD2	CASSPRTSGSPGELFF	TGTGCCAGCAGCCCCCGGACTAGCGGGAGTCCCGGGGAGCTGTTTTTT
many	TRBV29-1	TRBJ1-1	TRBD1	CSATGQGRYTEAFF	TGCAGCGCGACAGGGCAAGGGAGGTACACTGAAGCTTTCTTT
-	TRBV7-9	TRBJ2-1	-	CASSSSGGDEQFF	TGTGCCAGCAGCTCTTCAGGAGGAGATGAGCAGTTCTTC
-	TRBV19	TRBJ1-1	-	CASSIGRTEAFF	TGTGCCAGTAGTATCGGGAGGACTGAAGCTTTCTTT
many	TRBV5-5	TRBJ2-1	TRBD2	CASSATSGPYNEQFF	TGTGCCAGCAGCGCTACTAGCGGTCCCTACAATGAGCAGTTCTTC
-	TRBV9	TRBJ2-1	TRBD2	CASSPNGGAAIF	TGTGCCAGCAGCCCCAACGGGGGGGCCGCGATCTTC
few	TRBV12-3/TRBV12-4	TRBJ1-1	TRBD1	CASSTGAELPEAFF	TGTGCCAGCAGCACAGGGGCGGAATTACCTGAAGCTTTCTTT
-	TRBV7-9	TRBJ1-1	-	CASSLFGEKNTEAFF	TGTGCCAGCAGCTTATTTGGGGAAAAGAACACTGAAGCTTTCTTT
-	TRBV27	TRBJ2-5	TRBD2	CASSLTGTSGIGTQYF	TGTGCCAGCAGTCTCACCGGGACTAGCGGTATCGGGACCCAGTACTTC
few	TRBV7-9	TRBJ1-1	-	CASSLIRDVGLITEAFF	TGTGCCAGCAGCTTAATTAGAGATGTAGGCCTGATCACTGAAGCTTTCTTT
few	TRBV5-1	TRBJ2-7	TRBD2	CASSLVGGSSYEQYF	TGCGCCAGCAGCTTGGTTGGCGGGAGCTCCTACGAGCAGTACTTC
-	TRBV7-9	TRBJ2-3	-	CASSLPRGTDTQYF	TGTGCCAGCAGCCTCCCCAGGGGAACAGATACGCAGTATTTT
-	TRBV25-1	TRBJ2-5	-	CASSEWLGVGVQETQYF	TGTGCCAGCAGTGAATGGTTGGGCGTCGGGGTTCAGGAGACCCAGTACTTC
-	TRBV11-2	TRBJ2-1	TRBD1	CASSPRTGSNEQFF	TGTGCCAGCAGCCCCCGGACAGGGTCGAATGAGCAGTTCTTC
-	TRBV5-1	TRBJ2-1	-	CASRLAESSYNEQFF	TGCGCCAGCAGATTAGCGGAGAGCTCCTACAATGAGCAGTTCTTC
many	TRBV12-3/TRBV12-4	TRBJ2-5	TRBD2	CASSSPGLAPYF	TGTGCCAGCAGTTCCCCGGGACTAGCTCCTTACTTC
few	TRBV5-8	TRBJ2-7	-	CASSMYYEQYF	TGTGCCAGCAGCATGTACTACGAGCAGTACTTC
few	TRBV15	TRBJ2-3	TRBD2	CATSTQREFADTQYF	TGTGCCACCAGCACCCAGCGGGAGTTCGCAGATACGCAGTATTTT
few	TRBV12-5	TRBJ2-6	-	CASGLVVSGPNSGANVLTF	TGTGCTAGTGGTTTGGTAGTGTCGGGACCGAACTCTGGGGCCAACGTCCTGACTTTC
-	TRBV12-3/TRBV12-4	TRBJ2-1	TRBD2	CASSLFGGRSYNEQFF	TGTGCCAGCAGTTTATTTGGCGGGAGGAGTTACAATGAGCAGTTCTTC
-	TRBV6-5	TRBJ2-5	TRBD2	CASSYLGLAGGETQYF	TGTGCCAGCAGTTACCTGGGTCTAGCGGGAGGAGAGACCCAGTACTTC
-	TRBV15	TRBJ1-1	-	CATSTGDTEAFF	TGTGCCACCAGCACAGGGGACACTGAAGCTTTCTTT
-	TRBV7-6	TRBJ1-5	-	CASSPLKGGGNQPQHF	TGTGCCAGCAGCCCGTTGAAGGGGGGAGGCAATCAGCCCCAGCATTTT
-	TRBV10-3	TRBJ2-3	TRBD2	CAISEGSGGATDTQYF	TGTGCCATCAGTGAGGGATCGGGGGGGGCAACAGATACGCAGTATTTT
-	TRBV20-1	TRBJ1-1	TRBD1	CSATADRGRLTTEAFF	TGCAGTGCTACGGCTGACAGGGGGCGCCTGACCACTGAAGCTTTCTTT
few	TRBV15	TRBJ2-1	TRBD2	CATSRVRETSGRARDNEQFF	TGTGCCACCAGCAGAGTAAGGGAAACTAGCGGGAGGGCGAGGGACAATGAGCAGTTCTTC
few	TRBV7-9	TRBJ1-1	-	CASSSGTSSAFF	TGTGCCAGCAGCTCCGGGACATCTTCAGCTTTCTTT
many	TRBV11-2	TRBJ2-1	TRBD2	CASSLGRSGREGFLPLDEQFF	TGTGCCAGCAGCTTAGGCAGGTCAGGGCGGGAGGGCTTTTTACCCCTCGATGAGCAGTTCTTC
-	TRBV6-5	TRBJ2-3	TRBD2	CASSYSTSGMADTQYF	TGTGCCAGCAGTTACTCGACTAGCGGGATGGCAGATACGCAGTATTTT
few	TRBV15	TRBJ2-5	-	CATSRDVGGWETQYF	TGTGCCACCAGCAGAGATGTGGGGGGCTGGGAGACCCAGTACTTC
-	TRBV27	TRBJ1-1	TRBD1	CASSLYGQGRMSLNTEAFF	TGTGCCAGCAGTCTATATGGACAGGGTCGGATGAGCCTGAACACTGAAGCTTTCTTT
-	TRBV5-1	TRBJ2-1	TRBD1	CASTQGQGSRDEQFF	TGCGCCAGCACCCAGGGACAGGGGTCAAGGGATGAGCAGTTCTTC
-	TRBV7-2	TRBJ2-5	TRBD1	CASSAPGTGRGSETQYF	TGTGCCAGCAGCGCCCCCGGGACAGGGAGGGGGTCGGAGACCCAGTACTTC
many	TRBV4-1	TRBJ1-4	-	CASSRWTANEKLFF	TGCGCCAGCAGCCGTTGGACGGCTAATGAAAAACTGTTTTTT
few	TRBV5-1	TRBJ1-1	-	CASSLGEGQNTEAFF	TGCGCCAGCAGCTTGGGGGAGGGACAGAACACTGAAGCTTTCTTT
many	TRBV12-5	TRBJ1-1	-	CASGPRSGPEAFF	TGTGCTAGTGGTCCCCGGTCGGGTCCTGAAGCTTTCTTT
few	TRBV5-1	TRBJ2-4	TRBD2	CASSPAGGRQNIQYF	TGCGCCAGCAGCCCCGCGGGGGGGCGTCAAAACATTCAGTACTTC
many	TRBV5-1	TRBJ2-3	-	CASSVFYSTDTQYF	TGCGCCAGCAGCGTTTTCTATAGCACAGATACGCAGTATTTT
-	TRBV2	TRBJ2-7	-	CASTSSTYEQYF	TGTGCCAGCACCTCTTCCACCTACGAGCAGTACTTC
-	TRBV7-9	TRBJ2-1	-	CASSGFEQFF	TGTGCCAGCTCTGGTTTTGAGCAGTTCTTC
few	TRBV7-6	TRBJ2-3	TRBD2	CASSLGSGGADTQYF	TGTGCCAGCAGCTTAGGGTCGGGAGGGGCGGATACGCAGTATTTT
many	TRBV5-6	TRBJ2-1	TRBD2	CASSLYFVAGKHNEQFF	TGTGCCAGCAGCTTGTACTTCGTAGCGGGCAAACACAATGAGCAGTTCTTC
few	TRBV12-3/TRBV12-4	TRBJ1-5	-	CASSAGQAISNQPQHF	TGTGCCAGCAGTGCGGGACAAGCAATTAGCAATCAGCCCCAGCATTTT
few	TRBV21-1	TRBJ1-1	-	CASDMGVSVNTEAFF	TGTGCCAGCGACATGGGGGTTTCAGTGAACACTGAAGCTTTCTTT
few	TRBV4-1	TRBJ2-1	-	CASSLYHTGASNEQFF	TGCGCCAGCAGCCTTTACCATACGGGGGCGAGTAATGAGCAGTTCTTC